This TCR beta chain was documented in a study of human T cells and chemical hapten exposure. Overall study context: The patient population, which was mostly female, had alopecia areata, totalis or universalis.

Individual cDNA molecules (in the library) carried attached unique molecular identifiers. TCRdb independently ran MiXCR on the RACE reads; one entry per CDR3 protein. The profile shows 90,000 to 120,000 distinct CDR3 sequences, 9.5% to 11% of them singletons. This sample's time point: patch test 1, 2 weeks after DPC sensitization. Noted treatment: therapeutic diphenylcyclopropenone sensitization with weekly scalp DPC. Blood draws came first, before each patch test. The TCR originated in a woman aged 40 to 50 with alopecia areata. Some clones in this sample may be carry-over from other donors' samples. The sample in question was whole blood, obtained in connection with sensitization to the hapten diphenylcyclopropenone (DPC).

The CDR3 is CASKGASGRWEQYF. As DNA, the CDR3 is TGTGCCAGCAAAGGGGCTAGCGGGAGGTGGGAGCAGTACTTC. This chain links TRBV10-3 with TRBJ2-7, with TRBD2 identical over 11 bases. The CDR3 spans 14 residues. The V and J ends lost 10 bases and 7 bases, in that order; junction bases with no gene match: 12. Germline CDR1 and CDR2: ENHRY and SYGVKD.